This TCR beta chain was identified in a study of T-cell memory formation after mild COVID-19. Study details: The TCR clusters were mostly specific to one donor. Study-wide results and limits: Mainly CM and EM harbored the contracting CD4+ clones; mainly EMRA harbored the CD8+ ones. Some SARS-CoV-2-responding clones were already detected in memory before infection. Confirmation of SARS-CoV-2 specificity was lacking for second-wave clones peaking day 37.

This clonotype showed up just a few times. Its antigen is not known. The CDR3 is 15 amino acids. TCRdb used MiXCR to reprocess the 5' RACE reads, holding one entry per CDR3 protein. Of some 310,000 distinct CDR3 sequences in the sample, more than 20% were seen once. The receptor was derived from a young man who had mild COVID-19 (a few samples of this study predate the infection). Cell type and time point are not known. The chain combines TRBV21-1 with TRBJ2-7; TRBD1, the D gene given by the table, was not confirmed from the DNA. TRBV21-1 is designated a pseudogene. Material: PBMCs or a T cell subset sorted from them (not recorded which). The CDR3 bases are TGTGCCAGCAGCAAAGTAACAGGGGGTTCCTACGAGCAGTACGTC. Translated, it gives CASSKVTGGSYEQYV.